The 2 T cell receptor beta chains listed next were all sequenced from one sample in a study of blood T cell repertoires in COVID-19. Method: immunoSEQ multiplex PCR; TCRdb's copy keeps in-frame clones and lacks some. Seen here are approximately 200,000 clones, roughly 84% observed once, and the top ten hold roughly 3%. The sample comprised peripheral blood. The receptor set was obtained from a young woman who had recovered from COVID-19.

This chain joins TRBV4-1 and TRBJ2-7; no definite D call. Germline values: CDR1 MGHRA, CDR2 YSYEKL. The CDR3 is 14 residues long. Trimming shortened V by 2 bases and J by 0 bases, and 8 bases separated the two germline ends. CDR3 residues: CASSQKDSSYEQYF. CDR3 coding DNA: TGCGCCAGCAGCCAAAAAGACTCCTCCTACGAGCAGTACTTC.

V and J are TRBV13 and TRBJ1-1, with D hard to call. Germline CDR1 and CDR2: PRHDT and FYEKMQ (reference sequence). The V end was cut by 7 bases, the J end by 1 base, with 13 bases between. This CDR3 is built from 14 residues. The CDR3 spells CASTPSIANTEAFF. The CDR3 nucleotides read TGTGCCAGCACCCCCTCTATTGCGAACACTGAAGCTTTCTTT.